Listed below are T cell receptor beta chains from one sample, sequenced in a study of a mutant IDH1 vaccine in newly diagnosed glioma. Assay: immunoSEQ multiplex PCR; the TCRdb copy retains only in-frame clones and omits some. The table includes some 15,000 clones, just under 97% detected once. The sequenced sample was peripheral blood mononuclear cells (PBMCs), obtained from a glioma patient treated with radiotherapy, temozolomide or both. Receptor source: a woman younger than 35 with glioma. Some clones in this sample may be carry-over from other donors' samples. The CDR3 runs from the conserved cysteine through the conserved F or W. The D gene is left open where the match is weak. The size field is filled for only some rows; it gives once, few, many or a size class.

DNA: TGTGCCTGGAGTGTATTGACAGGGTCAACAGATACGCAGTATTTT
CDR3: CAWSVLTGSTDTQYF
D: TRBD1
V: TRBV30
size: NA
J: TRBJ2-3

DNA: TGTGCCCTCGGGCAGGGTGGTCGCTACGAGCAGTACTTC
CDR3: CALGQGGRYEQYF
D: NA
V: TRBV6-1
size: few
J: TRBJ2-7

DNA: TGCAGCGTTGAGTCCCCAGGCAGGGAGATCTACGAGCAGTACTTC
CDR3: CSVESPGREIYEQYF
D: NA
V: TRBV29-1
size: NA
J: TRBJ2-7

DNA: TGTGCCAGCAGCGCTGGGACGGAAATTAGCACAGATACGCAGTATTTT
CDR3: CASSAGTEISTDTQYF
D: NA
V: TRBV9
size: NA
J: TRBJ2-3

DNA: TGCAGCGTGGTAGGCTCGGGACAGGGAAACTATGGCTACACCTTC
CDR3: CSVVGSGQGNYGYTF
D: TRBD1
V: TRBV29-1
size: NA
J: TRBJ1-2

DNA: TGCGCCAGCAGCCAAGCGCTCAATAATTCACCCCTCCACTTT
CDR3: CASSQALNNSPLHF
D: NA
V: TRBV4-1
size: NA
J: TRBJ1-6

DNA: TGTGCCAGCAGCCCCCGTCTCGGGGAGACCCAGTACTTC
CDR3: CASSPRLGETQYF
D: NA
V: TRBV11-2
size: NA
J: TRBJ2-5

DNA: TGTGCCAGCAGTTCCTTTACAGGGTCAGGCAATGAGCAGTTCTTC
CDR3: CASSSFTGSGNEQFF
D: NA
V: TRBV28
size: NA
J: TRBJ2-1

DNA: TGTGCCAGCAGCTTAAGAAGGGCTGACGGGGAGCTGTTTTTT
CDR3: CASSLRRADGELFF
D: NA
V: TRBV5-8
size: NA
J: TRBJ2-2

DNA: TGTGCCAGCAGTGCTCGGTCAGTGACGAACACTGAAGCTTTCTTT
CDR3: CASSARSVTNTEAFF
D: NA
V: TRBV2
size: NA
J: TRBJ1-1

DNA: TGTGCCAGCAGCCAGGCCTGGGGGGGGGCGCGAACCGGGGAGCTGTTTTTT
CDR3: CASSQAWGGARTGELFF
D: NA
V: TRBV4-2
size: NA
J: TRBJ2-2

DNA: TGTGCCAGCAGTACCGGTTTGAACACTGAAGCTTTCTTT
CDR3: CASSTGLNTEAFF
D: NA
V: TRBV6-6
size: NA
J: TRBJ1-1

DNA: TGCGCCAGCAGCCAAGATTGGAACGAGCAGTACTTC
CDR3: CASSQDWNEQYF
D: NA
V: TRBV4-1
size: NA
J: TRBJ2-7

DNA: TGTGCCAGCAGTGAACGTTTCTGGGCAGGGGAAGGAAACACCATATATTTT
CDR3: CASSERFWAGEGNTIYF
D: NA
V: TRBV6-1
size: NA
J: TRBJ1-3

DNA: TGTGCCAGCAGCGTAGGTCAGGGGGATACGCAGTATTTT
CDR3: CASSVGQGDTQYF
D: NA
V: TRBV9
size: NA
J: TRBJ2-3

DNA: TGTGCCAGCTCACCACCAGCCCTCAATAGCAATCAGCCCCAGCATTTT
CDR3: CASSPPALNSNQPQHF
D: NA
V: TRBV18
size: NA
J: TRBJ1-5

DNA: TGTGCCAGTAGTGACAGGGGGCTTATAACGTACACTGAAGCTTTCTTT
CDR3: CASSDRGLITYTEAFF
D: TRBD1
V: TRBV19
size: NA
J: TRBJ1-1

DNA: TGTGCCAGCAGCTTGGGGTACGGGACTGAAGCTTTCTTT
CDR3: CASSLGYGTEAFF
D: NA
V: TRBV5-5
size: NA
J: TRBJ1-1

DNA: TGTGCCTGGATTGGGACGGGCTACACCTTC
CDR3: CAWIGTGYTF
D: NA
V: TRBV30
size: NA
J: TRBJ1-2

DNA: TGTGCCAGTAGTGTCGATACAGGGGACATTCAGTACTTC
CDR3: CASSVDTGDIQYF
D: TRBD1
V: TRBV19
size: NA
J: TRBJ2-4

DNA: TGTGCCACCGATCCGCAGGGGGCCGGTGAAAAACTGTTTTTT
CDR3: CATDPQGAGEKLFF
D: TRBD1
V: TRBV19
size: NA
J: TRBJ1-4

DNA: TGTGCCAGCAGTTACGGGGGGAAGGATACGCAGTATTTT
CDR3: CASSYGGKDTQYF
D: NA
V: TRBV6-5
size: NA
J: TRBJ2-3

DNA: TGTGCCTGGAGTGGGCCCAATCAGCCCCAGCATTTT
CDR3: CAWSGPNQPQHF
D: NA
V: TRBV30
size: NA
J: TRBJ1-5

DNA: TGTGCCAGCAGCCCAGAAGACTTGGCCGGAAACACCATATATTTT
CDR3: CASSPEDLAGNTIYF
D: NA
V: TRBV11-3
size: NA
J: TRBJ1-3

DNA: TGCAGTGCTACCGGCTACGAGCAGTTCTTC
CDR3: CSATGYEQFF
D: NA
V: TRBV20-1
size: NA
J: TRBJ2-1

DNA: TGTGCCAGCAGCTTAGGGGGAGGAGCGGAGACCCAGTACTTC
CDR3: CASSLGGGAETQYF
D: NA
V: TRBV7-9
size: NA
J: TRBJ2-5

DNA: TGTGCCAGCAGCTTTCCCGGGGGGCCTAATCGTCCCCCCACAGATACGCAGTATTTT
CDR3: CASSFPGGPNRPPTDTQYF
D: NA
V: TRBV7-8
size: NA
J: TRBJ2-3

DNA: TGTGCCAGCAGCCAGCGGGACAGCGGATTAGAGCAGTACTTC
CDR3: CASSQRDSGLEQYF
D: NA
V: TRBV14
size: NA
J: TRBJ2-7

DNA: TGTGCCAGCAGCTTAGGACTGGTCACAGATACGCAGTATTTT
CDR3: CASSLGLVTDTQYF
D: NA
V: TRBV13
size: NA
J: TRBJ2-3

DNA: TGTGCCAGCAGCCGCGACCGGGACGGCAATGAAAAACTGTTTTTT
CDR3: CASSRDRDGNEKLFF
D: NA
V: TRBV4-2
size: NA
J: TRBJ1-4

DNA: TGTGCCAGCAGTGAGTTTTTGGACTCTGGTGAAAAACTGTTTTTT
CDR3: CASSEFLDSGEKLFF
D: NA
V: TRBV2
size: once
J: TRBJ1-4

DNA: TGTGCCAGCAGACCCAGGACTAGCGGGATGTCGTACAATGAGCAGTTCTTC
CDR3: CASRPRTSGMSYNEQFF
D: TRBD2
V: TRBV28
size: once
J: TRBJ2-1

DNA: TGCAGCGTTGAGGGGACGGGAAAGAACAATGAGCAGTTCTTC
CDR3: CSVEGTGKNNEQFF
D: NA
V: TRBV29-1
size: NA
J: TRBJ2-1

DNA: TGTGCCAGCAGCTTACGGACTAGCGGGAGTGGGACAGATACGCAGTATTTT
CDR3: CASSLRTSGSGTDTQYF
D: TRBD2
V: TRBV7-2
size: NA
J: TRBJ2-3

DNA: TGCGCCAGCAGCTCGACGGCCGCCTGGACTGAACGTACGCAGTATTTT
CDR3: CASSSTAAWTERTQYF
D: NA
V: TRBV5-1
size: NA
J: TRBJ2-3

DNA: TGTGCCTGGAGTGCCAGAGACAGGAACAATCAGCCCCAGCATTTT
CDR3: CAWSARDRNNQPQHF
D: NA
V: TRBV30
size: NA
J: TRBJ1-5

DNA: TGTGCCAGCTCACCGGACAGCATGAACACTGAAGCTTTCTTT
CDR3: CASSPDSMNTEAFF
D: NA
V: TRBV18
size: NA
J: TRBJ1-1

DNA: TGCGCCAGCAGCCCCCGGGACACGGACTACAATGAGCAGTTCTTC
CDR3: CASSPRDTDYNEQFF
D: NA
V: TRBV4-1
size: NA
J: TRBJ2-1

DNA: TGTGCCGGACAGACAGGGACCTCTGGAAACACCATATATTTT
CDR3: CAGQTGTSGNTIYF
D: TRBD1
V: TRBV30
size: NA
J: TRBJ1-3

DNA: TGCACCAGCAGCCAGCGAGAGGGACCCTACGAGCAGTACTTC
CDR3: CTSSQREGPYEQYF
D: NA
V: TRBV1
size: NA
J: TRBJ2-7